This T cell receptor beta chain was obtained from a study of blood T cell repertoires in COVID-19. The overall study: The origin of the acute and convalescent COVID-19 samples was the United States, Italy and Spain.

Sequencing used immunoSEQ multiplex PCR; TCRdb keeps in-frame clones, though not all of them. The data contain some 200,000 clones, roughly 86% of them seen just once; the ten biggest clones take up about 8%. In germline, CDR1 is MNHEY, CDR2 SVGAGI. The length of the CDR3 is 15 residues. V gave up 5 bases and J gave up 5 bases, with 15 bases separating them. Sequenced material: peripheral blood. The clonotype comes from a woman aged 45-65 years with active or convalescent COVID-19. The genes are TRBV6-5 and TRBJ1-4; possibly TRBD1 for D (5 bases). The CDR3 protein is CASSPPGGLNEKLFF. The CDR3 DNA reads as TGTGCCAGCAGTCCCCCGGGGGGGTTAAATGAAAAACTGTTTTTT.